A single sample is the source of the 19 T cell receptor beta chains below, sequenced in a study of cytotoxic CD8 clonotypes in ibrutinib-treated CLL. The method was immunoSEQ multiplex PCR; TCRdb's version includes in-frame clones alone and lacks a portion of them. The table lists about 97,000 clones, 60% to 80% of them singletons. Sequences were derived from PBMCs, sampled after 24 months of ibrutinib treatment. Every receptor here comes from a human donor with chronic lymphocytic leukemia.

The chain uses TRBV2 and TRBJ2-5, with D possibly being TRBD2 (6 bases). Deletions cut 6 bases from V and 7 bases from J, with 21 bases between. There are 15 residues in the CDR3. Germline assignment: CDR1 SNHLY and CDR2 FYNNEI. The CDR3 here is CASRRLVADLGTQYF. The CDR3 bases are TGTGCCAGCAGACGGCTGGTAGCGGACCTCGGGACCCAGTACTTC.

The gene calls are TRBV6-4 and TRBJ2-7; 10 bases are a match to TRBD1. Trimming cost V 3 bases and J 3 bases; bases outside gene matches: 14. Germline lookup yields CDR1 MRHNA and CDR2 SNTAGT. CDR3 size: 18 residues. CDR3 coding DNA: TGTGCCAGCAGTGAACGACAGGGGGCCCCAAAGGTCTACTACGAGCAGTACTTC. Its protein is CASSERQGAPKVYYEQYF.

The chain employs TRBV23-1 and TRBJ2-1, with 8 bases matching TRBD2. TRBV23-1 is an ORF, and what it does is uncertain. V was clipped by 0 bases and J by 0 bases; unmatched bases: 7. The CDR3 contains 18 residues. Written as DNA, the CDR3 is TGCGCCAGCAGTCAATCCCGGGGACTAGACCTCTCCTACAATGAGCAGTTCTTC. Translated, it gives CASSQSRGLDLSYNEQFF.

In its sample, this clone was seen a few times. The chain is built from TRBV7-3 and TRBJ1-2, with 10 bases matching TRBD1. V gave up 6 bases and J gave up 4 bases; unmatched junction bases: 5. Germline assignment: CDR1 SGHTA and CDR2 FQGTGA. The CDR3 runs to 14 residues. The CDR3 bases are TGTGCCAGCAGTTCGACAGGGGGCCCCTATGGCTACACCTTC. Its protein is CASSSTGGPYGYTF.

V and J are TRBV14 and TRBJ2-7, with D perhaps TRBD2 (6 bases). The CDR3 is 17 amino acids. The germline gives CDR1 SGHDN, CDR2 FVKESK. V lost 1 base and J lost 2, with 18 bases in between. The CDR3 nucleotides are TGTGCCAGCAGCCAAGGGGTCCTCCGGGGAGGCACCTACGAGCAGTACTTC. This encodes CASSQGVLRGGTYEQYF.

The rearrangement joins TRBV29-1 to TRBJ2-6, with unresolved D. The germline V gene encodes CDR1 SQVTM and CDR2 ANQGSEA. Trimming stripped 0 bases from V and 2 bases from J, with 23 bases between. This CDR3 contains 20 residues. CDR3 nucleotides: TGCAGCGTTGAAGAGAGTAGGCATCAACCCGGGTTAACTGGGGCCAACGTCCTGACTTTC. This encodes CSVEESRHQPGLTGANVLTF.

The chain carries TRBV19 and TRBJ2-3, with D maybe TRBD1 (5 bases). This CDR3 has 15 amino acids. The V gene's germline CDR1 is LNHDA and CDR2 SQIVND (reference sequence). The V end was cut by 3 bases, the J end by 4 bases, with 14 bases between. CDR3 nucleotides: TGTGCCAGTAGTATCAGGGCGGAAGGCGCAGATACGCAGTATTTT. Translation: CASSIRAEGADTQYF.

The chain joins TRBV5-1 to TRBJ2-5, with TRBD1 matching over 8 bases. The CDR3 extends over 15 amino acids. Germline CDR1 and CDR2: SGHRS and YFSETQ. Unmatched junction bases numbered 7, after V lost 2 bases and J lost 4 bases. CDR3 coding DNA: TGCGCCAGCAGCTTTGGGCAGGGGGCCCGAGAGACCCAGTACTTC. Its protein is CASSFGQGARETQYF.

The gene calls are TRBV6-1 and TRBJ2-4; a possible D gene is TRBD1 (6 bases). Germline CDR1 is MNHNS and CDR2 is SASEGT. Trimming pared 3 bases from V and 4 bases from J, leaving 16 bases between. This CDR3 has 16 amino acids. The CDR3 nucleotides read TGTGCCAGCAGTGACGGGACATTCGTATCGAAAAACATTCAGTACTTC. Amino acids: CASSDGTFVSKNIQYF.

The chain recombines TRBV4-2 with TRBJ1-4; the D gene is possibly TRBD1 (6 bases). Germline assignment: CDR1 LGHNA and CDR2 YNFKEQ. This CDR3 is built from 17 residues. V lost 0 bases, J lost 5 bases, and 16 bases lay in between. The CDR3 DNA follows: TGTGCCAGCAGCCAAGATCTTAGGGGGGGCCAAAATGAAAAACTGTTTTTT. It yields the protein CASSQDLRGGQNEKLFF.

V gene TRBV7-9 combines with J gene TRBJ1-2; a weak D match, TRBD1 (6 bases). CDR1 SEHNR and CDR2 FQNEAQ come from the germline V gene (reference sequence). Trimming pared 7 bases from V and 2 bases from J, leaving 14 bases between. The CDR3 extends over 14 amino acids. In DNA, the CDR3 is TGTGCCAGCAATTCCCAGGGGTCAAACTATGGCTACACCTTC. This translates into CASNSQGSNYGYTF. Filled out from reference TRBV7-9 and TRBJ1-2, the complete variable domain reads DTGVSQNPRHKITKRGQNVTFRCDPISEHNRLYWYRQTLGQGPEFLTYFQNEAQLEKSRLLSDRFSAERPKGSFSTLEIQRTEQGDSAMYLCASNSQGSNYGYTFGSGTRLTVV.

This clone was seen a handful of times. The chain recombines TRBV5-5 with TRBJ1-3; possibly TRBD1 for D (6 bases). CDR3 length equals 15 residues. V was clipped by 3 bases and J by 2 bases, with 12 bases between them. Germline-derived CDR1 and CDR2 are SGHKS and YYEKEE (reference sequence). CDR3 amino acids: CASSWGGQTGNTIYF. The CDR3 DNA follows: TGTGCCAGCAGCTGGGGTGGACAGACTGGAAACACCATATATTTT.

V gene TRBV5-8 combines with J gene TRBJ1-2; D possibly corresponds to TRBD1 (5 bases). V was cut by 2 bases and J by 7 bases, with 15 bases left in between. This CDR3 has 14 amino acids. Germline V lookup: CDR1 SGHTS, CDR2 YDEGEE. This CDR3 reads CASSFQVREGGYTF. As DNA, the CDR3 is TGTGCCAGCAGCTTTCAAGTCAGGGAAGGTGGCTACACCTTC.

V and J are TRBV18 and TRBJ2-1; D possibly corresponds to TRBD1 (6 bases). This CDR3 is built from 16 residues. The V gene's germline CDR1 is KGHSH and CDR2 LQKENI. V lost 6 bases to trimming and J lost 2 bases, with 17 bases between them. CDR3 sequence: CASSLETGTTYNEQFF. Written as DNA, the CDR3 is TGTGCCAGCTCGCTTGAAACCGGGACAACCTACAATGAGCAGTTCTTC.

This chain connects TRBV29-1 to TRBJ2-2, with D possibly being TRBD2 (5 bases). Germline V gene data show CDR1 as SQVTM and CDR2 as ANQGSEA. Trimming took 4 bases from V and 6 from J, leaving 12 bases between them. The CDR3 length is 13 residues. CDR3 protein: CSVGRVRAGELFF. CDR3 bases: TGCAGCGTTGGTAGGGTGAGGGCCGGGGAGCTGTTTTTT.

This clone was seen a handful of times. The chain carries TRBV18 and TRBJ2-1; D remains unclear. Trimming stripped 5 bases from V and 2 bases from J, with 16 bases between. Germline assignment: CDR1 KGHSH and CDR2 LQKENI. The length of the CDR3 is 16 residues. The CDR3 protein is CASSKTGPRTYNEQFF. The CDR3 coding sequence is TGTGCCAGCTCAAAAACCGGGCCGAGAACCTACAATGAGCAGTTCTTC. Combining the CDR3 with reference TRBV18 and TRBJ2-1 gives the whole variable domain NAGVMQNPRHLVRRRGQEARLRCSPMKGHSHVYWYRQLPEEGLKFMVYLQKENIIDESGMPKERFSAEFPKEGPSILRIQQVVRGDSAAYFCASSKTGPRTYNEQFFGPGTRLTVL.

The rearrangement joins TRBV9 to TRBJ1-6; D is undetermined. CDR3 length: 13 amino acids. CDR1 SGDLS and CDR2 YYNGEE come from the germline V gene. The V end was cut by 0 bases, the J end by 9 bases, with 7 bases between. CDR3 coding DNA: TGTGCCAGCAGCGTAGCCGGAGGTTCACCCCTCCACTTT. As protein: CASSVAGGSPLHF.

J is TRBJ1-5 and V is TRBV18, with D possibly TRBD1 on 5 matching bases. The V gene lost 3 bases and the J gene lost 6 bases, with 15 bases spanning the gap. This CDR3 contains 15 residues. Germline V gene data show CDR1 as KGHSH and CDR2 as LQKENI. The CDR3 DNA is TGTGCCAGCTCACCGTCGGGAGGGGAGGTTCAGCCCCAGCATTTT. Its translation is CASSPSGGEVQPQHF.

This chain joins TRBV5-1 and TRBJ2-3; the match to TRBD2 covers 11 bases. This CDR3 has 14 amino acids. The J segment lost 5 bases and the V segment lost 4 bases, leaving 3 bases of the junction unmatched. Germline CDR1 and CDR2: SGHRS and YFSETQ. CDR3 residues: CASSDGLAGDTQYF. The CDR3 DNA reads TGCGCCAGCAGCGACGGACTAGCGGGAGATACGCAGTATTTT.